The 28 T cell receptor beta chains below come from one sample, sequenced in a study of T cells in Graves' hyperthyroidism and ophthalmopathy. Amplified TCR beta CDR3 regions derived from RNA transcripts. Using the HTBI primer set, a first-round RT-PCR was run on the TCR CDR3. TCRdb recomputed calls from the multiplex PCR reads with MiXCR, one row per CDR3 protein. This table holds a few hundred thousand distinct CDR3 sequences, approximately 18% found once. The material sequenced was blood. The receptors come from a woman aged 50 to 60 with Graves' hyperthyroidism.

The rearrangement links TRBV4-1 to TRBJ2-5; TRBD2 is a possible D gene (6 bases). This CDR3 contains 17 residues. CDR1 and CDR2 (germline): MGHRA, YSYEKL. Trimming removed 1 base from V and 2 bases from J, with 17 bases in between. The CDR3 nucleotides are TGCGCCAGCAGCCAAGGTGGAGGTTCAGGAGGGCAAGAGACCCAGTACTTC. It encodes CASSQGGGSGGQETQYF.

This clonotype was seen ten or more times. The chain employs TRBV27 and TRBJ2-7, with 8 bases fitting TRBD2. Per germline, CDR1 MNHEY and CDR2 SMNVEV (reference sequence). This CDR3 is built from 12 residues. With 5 bases clipped from V and 4 bases from J, the junction kept 1 base outside the gene matches. The CDR3 loop is CASSRGGYEQYV. CDR3 sequence (DNA): TGTGCCAGCAGTCGGGGGGGTTACGAGCAGTACGTC.

This clonotype was counted at least ten times. The rearrangement links TRBV28 to TRBJ2-7; 8 bases agree with TRBD1. CDR3 size: 18 residues. V dropped 10 bases and J dropped 0; count of bases not matched to a gene: 20. Germline CDR1 MDHEN, CDR2 SYDVKM. The CDR3 sequence: CATNTPRAGGDSSYEQYF. CDR3 DNA sequence: TGTGCCACAAACACCCCTCGGGCAGGGGGCGACTCCTCCTACGAGCAGTACTTC.

In this sample, this clonotype turned up once. This chain uses TRBV30 with TRBJ2-7; possible D gene TRBD1, 6 bases. The germline CDR1 and CDR2 sequences are GTSNPN and SVGIG (reference sequence). The CDR3 covers 13 residues. The V and J ends lost 6 bases and 2 bases respectively, with 14 bases between them. In nucleotides, the CDR3 is TGTGCCTGCATCCGGGACAACACCTACGAGCAGTACTTC. Its protein product is CACIRDNTYEQYF. The full variable domain, in which reference TRBV30 and TRBJ2-7 provide the parts outside the CDR3, is SQTIHQWPATLVQPVGSPLSLECTVEGTSNPNLYWYRQAAGRGLQLLFYSVGIGQISSEVPQNLSASRPQDRQFILSSKKLLLSDSGFYLCACIRDNTYEQYFGPGTRLTVT.

The chain links TRBV29-1 to TRBJ2-7; D might be TRBD2 (6 bases). V was shortened by 6 bases and J by 2 bases, with 14 bases between the two germline ends. The germline V gene has CDR1 SQVTM and CDR2 ANQGSEA. The CDR3 extends over 13 amino acids. For the CDR3, the DNA is TGCAGCGTCCGTGGAGGGAGGACCTACGAGCAGTACTTC. This translates into CSVRGGRTYEQYF.

The V and J genes are TRBV28 and TRBJ1-2, with 11 bases lining up with TRBD1. The germline gives CDR1 MDHEN, CDR2 SYDVKM. With 6 bases clipped from V and 13 bases from J, the junction kept 7 bases outside the gene matches. The CDR3 spans 12 residues. CDR3 amino acids: CASSGRDRGFTF. In DNA form, the CDR3 reads TGTGCCAGCAGCGGACGGGACAGGGGGTTCACCTTC.

This clonotype was seen more than once but under ten times. This chain links TRBV30 with TRBJ2-3; 12 nucleotides match TRBD2. The germline CDR1 and CDR2 sequences are GTSNPN and SVGIG (reference sequence). This CDR3 region has 15 residues. The J segment lost 6 bases and the V segment lost 0 bases, leaving 4 bases of the junction unmatched. CDR3 residues: CAWSVLAGGLDTQYF. CDR3 coding DNA: TGTGCCTGGAGTGTACTAGCGGGGGGCCTGGATACGCAGTATTTT.

Many counts were recorded for this clonotype. This sequence joins TRBV11-2 and TRBJ2-7; 7 bases fit TRBD1. Looked up from germline, CDR1 is SGHAT and CDR2 is FQNNGV. The CDR3 has 14 amino acids. The V gene end was trimmed by 6 bases and the J gene end by 2 bases; junction bases not matched to a gene: 7. CDR3 sequence (DNA): TGTGCCAGCAGACCCCCGACAGGGCCCTACGAGCAGTACTTC. Translated: CASRPPTGPYEQYF.

This clonotype was observed a few times. DNA for the CDR3: TGTGCCTGGAGTGTGGGGCTACAGGGATTTGGAGGCTACACCTTC. Amino acid sequence: CAWSVGLQGFGGYTF. V gene TRBV30 combines with J gene TRBJ1-2; D possibly corresponds to TRBD1 (6 bases). This CDR3 contains 15 residues. Trimming pared 0 bases from V and 8 bases from J, leaving 19 bases between. Looked up from germline, CDR1 is GTSNPN and CDR2 is SVGIG (reference sequence).

At least ten counts were recorded for this clonotype. CDR3 region: CASRPTGGSTEAFF. CDR3 bases: TGTGCCAGCAGGCCCACAGGGGGGTCCACTGAAGCTTTCTTT. V gene TRBV2 combines with J gene TRBJ1-1, with 8 bases matching TRBD1. The CDR3 sequence is 14 residues long. V gave up 6 bases and J gave up 4 bases; unmatched junction bases: 7. Germline CDR1 and CDR2: SNHLY and FYNNEI. Filled out from reference TRBV2 and TRBJ1-1, the complete variable domain reads EPEVTQTPSHQVTQMGQEVILRCVPISNHLYFYWYRQILGQKVEFLVSFYNNEISEKSEIFDDQFSVERPDGSNFTLKIRSTKLEDSAMYFCASRPTGGSTEAFFGQGTRLTVV.

This clonotype was seen only a few times. This chain uses TRBV29-1 with TRBJ2-7; 9 nucleotides match TRBD1. V lost 4 bases to trimming and J lost 6 bases; unmatched junction nucleotides: 10. Per germline, CDR1 SQVTM and CDR2 ANQGSEA. This CDR3 comprises 14 residues. The CDR3, as DNA: TGCAGCGTTGGGGCGACGGGACAGGGTGGCGAGCAGTACTTC. Amino acids: CSVGATGQGGEQYF.

Remarks on this clonotype: A much larger clone sits a single nucleotide away, making a read error possible. The chain is built from TRBV30 and TRBJ2-2; D might be TRBD1 or TRBD2, each matching 7 bases. The CDR3 spans 15 residues. The germline V gene encodes CDR1 GTSNPN and CDR2 SVGIG (reference sequence). The CDR3 sequence: CACDWEGANSGELFF. The CDR3 DNA sequence: TGTGCCTGTGATTGGGAGGGGGCGAACTCCGGGGAGCTGTTTTTT.

This clonotype was seen ten or more times. The rearrangement links TRBV12-3 or TRBV12-4 to TRBJ2-3; the match to TRBD1 covers 8 bases. This CDR3 is built from 16 residues. Trimming at V came to 3 bases and at J to 1 base, leaving 6 bases not matched to a gene. DNA of the CDR3: TGTGCCAGCAGTTTTGAGACAGGGGTTGGCACAGATACGCAGTATTTT. Protein product: CASSFETGVGTDTQYF.

This clonotype was observed many times. The V gene is TRBV2, the J gene TRBJ1-4, with D unclear. V was shortened by 4 bases and J by 8 bases, with 8 bases between the two germline ends. This CDR3 comprises 12 residues. Germline values: CDR1 SNHLY, CDR2 FYNNEI. The CDR3 loop is CASSGDGEKLFF. Here the CDR3 DNA reads TGTGCCAGCAGTGGTGACGGGGAAAAACTGTTTTTT.

The CDR3 DNA sequence: TGCAGTGCTCCCCCAGAGAATTATTACAATGAGCAGTTCTTC. Protein sequence: CSAPPENYYNEQFF. V is TRBV20-1 and J is TRBJ2-1; no reliable D call. V was trimmed by 5 bases and J by 4 bases, leaving 15 bases between them. CDR3 length equals 14 residues. CDR1 and CDR2 from the germline V gene are DFQATT and SNEGSKA (reference sequence).

V usage is TRBV20-1 and J usage is TRBJ1-2; 8 bases map to TRBD1. Germline CDR1 is DFQATT and CDR2 is SNEGSKA (reference sequence). V lost 6 bases, J lost 1 base, and 7 bases stayed unmatched. This CDR3 has 14 amino acids. CDR3 loop: CSATRTGNNYGYTF. In nucleotides, the CDR3 is TGCAGTGCCACTCGGACAGGGAATAACTATGGCTACACCTTC.

The sample holds a few counts of this clonotype. This chain links TRBV6-1 with TRBJ1-2; TRBD1 is a possible D gene (6 bases). Per the germline V gene, CDR1 is MNHNS and CDR2 is SASEGT. The CDR3 sequence is 14 residues long. V lost 7 bases and J 3 bases, leaving 15 bases between the germline ends. CDR3 protein: CASTETGLDYGYTF. CDR3 in DNA: TGTGCCAGCACCGAAACAGGGCTTGACTATGGCTACACCTTC.

The chain combines TRBV7-6 with TRBJ2-2, with D hard to call. Trimming cost V 6 bases and J 5 bases, with 10 bases left between them. Germline CDR1 SGHVS, CDR2 FNYEAQ. The CDR3 is made up of 13 amino acids. The CDR3 spells CASRATGTGELFF. CDR3 coding DNA: TGTGCCAGCAGGGCCACCGGGACCGGGGAGCTGTTTTTT.

This clonotype appeared a few times. The V call is TRBV2, the J call TRBJ1-1, with D maybe TRBD1 (6 bases). The germline CDR1 and CDR2 sequences are SNHLY and FYNNEI. The V end was cut by 8 bases, the J end by 11 bases, with 21 bases between. There are 13 residues in the CDR3. CDR3 coding DNA: TGTGCCAGCTGGACACAGGGTTTATTAGTCGCTTTCTTT. This encodes CASWTQGLLVAFF. Using reference TRBV2 and TRBJ1-1 for the parts outside the CDR3, the full variable domain is EPEVTQTPSHQVTQMGQEVILRCVPISNHLYFYWYRQILGQKVEFLVSFYNNEISEKSEIFDDQFSVERPDGSNFTLKIRSTKLEDSAMYFCASWTQGLLVAFFGQGTRLTVV.

V and J are TRBV11-2 and TRBJ1-2, with 8 bases fitting TRBD1. Trimming cost V 2 bases and J 5 bases; bases outside gene matches: 7. The V gene's germline CDR1 is SGHAT and CDR2 FQNNGV. The CDR3 totals 15 residues. CDR3 region: CASSLSIGQGYGYTF. Written as DNA, the CDR3 is TGTGCCAGCAGCTTATCTATTGGACAGGGTTATGGCTACACCTTC.

The chain has TRBV20-1 and TRBJ1-3; D is perhaps TRBD1 (5 bases). V lost 3 bases, J lost 5 bases, and 14 bases lay in between. This CDR3 spans 14 amino acids. CDR1 is DFQATT and CDR2 is SNEGSKA in the germline V gene (reference sequence). CDR3 sequence reads: CSASSLTERNTIYF. The CDR3 DNA sequence: TGCAGTGCTAGTTCCTTGACAGAGAGAAACACCATATATTTT.

The chain links TRBV29-1 to TRBJ2-3, with 11 bases identical to TRBD2. Germline CDR1 reads SQVTM; CDR2 reads ANQGSEA. The CDR3 contains 12 residues. The CDR3 spells CSSGRAGDTQYF. CDR3 in DNA: TGCAGTAGCGGGAGGGCGGGAGATACGCAGTATTTT.

This clonotype was picked up many times. The chain joins TRBV12-3 or TRBV12-4 to TRBJ1-5, with D uncertain. This CDR3 has 14 residues. V lost 4 bases and J 0 bases, leaving 7 bases between the germline ends. In DNA form, the CDR3 reads TGTGCCAGCAGTTCTCAATATAGCAATCAGCCCCAGCATTTT. It codes for CASSSQYSNQPQHF.

This clonotype was seen many times. The rearrangement links TRBV12-3 or TRBV12-4 to TRBJ2-1, with D unclear. The CDR3 is 15 amino acids. V was shortened by 5 bases and J by 1 base, with 12 bases between the two germline ends. The CDR3 DNA reads TGTGCCAGCAGTCCCGCCGGGTCGTCCTACAATGAGCAGTTCTTC. Its protein is CASSPAGSSYNEQFF.

This clonotype has a count of ten or more. The genes are TRBV6-8 and TRBJ1-5, with D possibly matching TRBD1 (5 bases). Germline values: CDR1 MNHGY, CDR2 SAAAGT. Between the trimmed V and J ends, which lost 6 bases and 2 bases, there was a span of 11 bases. The CDR3 is made up of 14 amino acids. The CDR3 reads CASSPGPCNQPQHF. The CDR3 DNA reads TGTGCCAGCAGCCCGGGACCGTGCAATCAGCCCCAGCATTTT.

This clonotype was counted ten times or more. This chain connects TRBV12-3 or TRBV12-4 to TRBJ2-3, with D possibly TRBD1 on 5 matching bases. The CDR3 consists of 13 residues. Trimming took off 3 bases at V and 7 bases at J, with 11 bases between the two ends. The CDR3 nucleotides read TGTGCCAGCAGTTTGATGGCAGGGAATACGCAGTATTTT. As protein: CASSLMAGNTQYF.

This clonotype was observed a few times. The rearrangement joins TRBV19 to TRBJ2-1; D assignment may be TRBD1 or TRBD2 (5 bases each). The germline V gene encodes CDR1 LNHDA and CDR2 SQIVND (reference sequence). This CDR3 region has 15 residues. Trimming took 5 bases from V and 7 from J, leaving 18 bases between them. Written as DNA, the CDR3 is TGTGCCAGTAGTTCCGGGACCCCAAAGGGGAATGAGCAGTTCTTC. This translates into CASSSGTPKGNEQFF. The whole variable domain, filled in from reference TRBV19 and TRBJ2-1, reads DGGITQSPKYLFRKEGQNVTLSCEQNLNHDAMYWYRQDPGQGLRLIYYSQIVNDFQKGDIAEGYSVSREKKESFPLTVTSAQKNPTAFYLCASSSGTPKGNEQFFGPGTRLTVL.

In this sample, this clonotype turned up a few times. V and J are TRBV30 and TRBJ2-5; 8 bases agree with TRBD2. This CDR3 contains 13 residues. J gave up 5 bases and V 5 bases, and 7 bases lay outside the gene matches. Germline V CDR1 and CDR2: GTSNPN, SVGIG (reference sequence). The CDR3 reads CAWSSGSQETQYF. CDR3 nucleotide sequence: TGTGCCTGGTCCAGCGGGAGCCAGGAGACCCAGTACTTC.